The clone carrying this TCR beta chain was detected many times. The J segment lost 6 bases and the V segment lost 3 bases, leaving 8 bases of the junction unmatched. CDR1 is SGHTA and CDR2 is FQGTGA in the germline V gene. This CDR3 region has 14 residues. This sample was included in a study of blood T cells in healthy people across ages. A sample-barcoded 5' primer and a J-beta primer mix were used in a second PCR of roughly 7 to 12 cycles. TCRdb reprocessed the 5' RACE reads via MiXCR and lists one record per CDR3 protein. The sample lists about 930,000 distinct CDR3 sequences; approximately 32% were seen once. These data are also associated with another study on T cells of mothers and their children. From that study: The output of TCR recombination is shaped by thymic selection similarly in related and unrelated pairs. When mothers and children were related, their normalized repertoire overlap, which was always slightly higher, did not differ significantly from that of unrelated pairs.

The chain carries TRBV7-3 and TRBJ2-7; the match to TRBD1 covers 7 bases. Sequenced sample: blood. The clonotype was recovered from a woman aged 40 to 50 in good health. CDR3 in DNA: TGTGCCAGCAGCTTGGGTACAGGGGCAGGCGAGCAGTACTTC. Its protein product is CASSLGTGAGEQYF.